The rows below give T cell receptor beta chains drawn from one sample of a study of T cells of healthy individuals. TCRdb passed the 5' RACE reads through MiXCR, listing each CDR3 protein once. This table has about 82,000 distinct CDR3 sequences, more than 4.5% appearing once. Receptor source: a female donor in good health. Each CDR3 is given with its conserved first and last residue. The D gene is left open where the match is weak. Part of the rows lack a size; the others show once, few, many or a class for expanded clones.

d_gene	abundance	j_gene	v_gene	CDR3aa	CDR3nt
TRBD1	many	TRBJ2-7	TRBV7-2	CASSLTSGGIHEQYF	TGTGCCAGCAGCTTAACGTCAGGGGGCATCCACGAGCAGTACTTC
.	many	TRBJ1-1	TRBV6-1	CASGWGSEAFF	TGTGCCAGCGGTTGGGGGTCTGAAGCTTTCTTT
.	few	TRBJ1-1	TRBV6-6	CASSYSDGHTEAFF	TGTGCCAGCAGTTACTCCGATGGCCACACTGAAGCTTTCTTT
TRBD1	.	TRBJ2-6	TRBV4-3	CASSPTGAGANVLTF	TGCGCCAGCAGCCCGACAGGGGCAGGGGCCAACGTCCTGACTTTC
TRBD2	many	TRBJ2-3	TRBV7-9	CASSYTSGSGADTQYF	TGTGCCAGCAGCTATACTAGCGGGAGTGGAGCAGATACGCAGTATTTT
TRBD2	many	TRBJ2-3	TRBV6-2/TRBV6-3	CASSYPAGRDMDTQYF	TGTGCCAGCAGTTACCCAGCGGGACGGGATATGGATACGCAGTATTTT
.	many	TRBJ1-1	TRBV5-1	CASSPRVVANTEAFF	TGCGCCAGCAGCCCCCGGGTCGTGGCTAACACTGAAGCTTTCTTT
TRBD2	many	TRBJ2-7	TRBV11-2	CASSSLAGGPFLSEQYF	TGTGCCAGCAGTTCACTAGCGGGAGGGCCGTTTTTAAGCGAGCAGTACTTC
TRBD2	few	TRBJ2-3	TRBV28	CASSFLGLAETDTQYF	TGTGCCAGCAGTTTCCTGGGACTAGCGGAGACAGATACGCAGTATTTT
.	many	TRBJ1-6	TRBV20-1	CSALGAREGPSSPLHF	TGCAGTGCTCTCGGGGCCAGAGAGGGGCCTAGTTCACCCCTCCACTTT
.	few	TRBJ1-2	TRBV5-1	CASRPTAQRYGYTF	TGCGCCAGCAGACCGACGGCGCAACGCTATGGCTACACCTTC
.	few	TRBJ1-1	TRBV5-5	CASSWLGGTEAFF	TGTGCCAGCAGCTGGTTGGGGGGGACTGAAGCTTTCTTT
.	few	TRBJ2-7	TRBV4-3	CASSLGGRGEQYF	TGCGCCAGCAGCCTAGGAGGTCGGGGCGAGCAGTACTTC
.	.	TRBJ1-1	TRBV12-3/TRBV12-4	CASTPRTRNTEAFF	TGTGCCAGCACCCCTCGGACCCGGAACACTGAAGCTTTCTTT
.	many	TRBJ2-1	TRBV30	CAWSPNHNEQFF	TGTGCCTGGAGTCCGAACCACAATGAGCAGTTCTTC
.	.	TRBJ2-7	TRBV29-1	CSVDLLNEQYF	TGCAGCGTCGATCTTCTCAACGAGCAGTACTTC
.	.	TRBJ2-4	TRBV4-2	CASRDSIAKNIQYF	TGTGCCAGCCGGGACTCCATAGCCAAAAACATTCAGTACTTC
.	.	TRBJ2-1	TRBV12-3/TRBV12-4	CASTPRLGSSYNEQFF	TGTGCCAGCACCCCGAGACTTGGGAGCTCCTACAATGAGCAGTTCTTC
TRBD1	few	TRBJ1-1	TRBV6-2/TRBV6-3	CASSYPGTGLNTEAFF	TGTGCCAGCAGTTACCCGGGGACAGGGCTGAACACTGAAGCTTTCTTT
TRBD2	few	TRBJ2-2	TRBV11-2	CASSAPGGLDTGELFF	TGTGCCAGCAGCGCCCCGGGAGGGCTTGACACCGGGGAGCTGTTTTTT
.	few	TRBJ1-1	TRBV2	CASTKGGDFGNTEAFF	TGTGCCAGCACCAAAGGGGGGGATTTCGGGAACACTGAAGCTTTCTTT
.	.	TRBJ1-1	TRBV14	CASGRDLNTEAFF	TGTGCCAGCGGTCGGGACCTGAACACTGAAGCTTTCTTT
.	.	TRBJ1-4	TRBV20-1	CSARWQGEEKLFF	TGCAGTGCTAGGTGGCAGGGAGAAGAAAAACTGTTTTTT
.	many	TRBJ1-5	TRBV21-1	CASSTTGNQPQHF	TGTGCCAGCAGCACTACAGGGAATCAGCCCCAGCATTTT
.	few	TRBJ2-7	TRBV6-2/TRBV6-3	CASRDLGRYEQYF	TGTGCCAGCAGAGACCTTGGACGTTACGAGCAGTACTTC
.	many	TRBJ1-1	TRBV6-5	CASSYRRTVNTEAFF	TGTGCCAGCAGTTACCGAAGGACCGTGAACACTGAAGCTTTCTTT
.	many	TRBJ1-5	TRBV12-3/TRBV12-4	CASSPYWAGVGNQPQHF	TGTGCCAGCAGTCCCTATTGGGCAGGGGTTGGGAATCAGCCCCAGCATTTT
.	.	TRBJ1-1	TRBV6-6	CASTARENTEAFF	TGTGCCAGCACCGCCCGGGAGAACACTGAAGCTTTCTTT
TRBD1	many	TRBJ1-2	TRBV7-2	CASSLGQGRNYGYTF	TGTGCCAGCAGCTTAGGACAGGGGCGAAACTATGGCTACACCTTC
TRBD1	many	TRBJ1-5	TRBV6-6	CASSSGQGSRTQHF	TGTGCCAGCAGTTCCGGACAGGGCAGTAGGACCCAGCATTTT
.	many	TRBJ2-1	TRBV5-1	CASSQSYNEQFF	TGCGCCAGCAGCCAATCCTACAATGAGCAGTTCTTC
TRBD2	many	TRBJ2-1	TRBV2	CASIVSGSYNEQFF	TGTGCCAGCATAGTTAGCGGGAGCTACAATGAGCAGTTCTTC
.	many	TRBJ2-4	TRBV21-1	CASSRFGGFRLLELAKNIQYF	TGTGCCAGCAGCCGGTTTGGGGGGTTTCGGTTGCTCGAGTTAGCCAAAAACATTCAGTACTTC
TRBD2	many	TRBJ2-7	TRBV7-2	CASSPRYRLGSGRAGYEQYF	TGTGCCAGCAGCCCCCGGTATAGGCTTGGTAGCGGGAGGGCCGGTTACGAGCAGTACTTC
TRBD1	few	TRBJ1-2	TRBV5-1	CASSSRDRGPFYGYTF	TGCGCCAGCAGCTCCCGGGACAGGGGGCCTTTCTATGGCTACACCTTC
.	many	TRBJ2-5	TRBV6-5	CASSYGDTQYF	TGTGCCAGCAGTTACGGAGACACCCAGTACTTC
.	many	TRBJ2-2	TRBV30	CAQRGSWTGELFF	TGTGCCCAAAGGGGGAGTTGGACCGGGGAGCTGTTTTTT
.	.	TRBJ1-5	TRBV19	CASSIGVRSNQPQHF	TGTGCCAGTAGTATAGGTGTAAGGAGCAATCAGCCCCAGCATTTT
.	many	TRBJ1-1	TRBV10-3	CAISDGVLAFF	TGTGCCATCAGTGATGGGGTTTTGGCTTTCTTT
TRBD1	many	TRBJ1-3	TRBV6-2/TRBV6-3	CASTPPDRPRGNTIYF	TGTGCCAGCACCCCGCCGGACAGGCCGAGAGGAAACACCATATATTTT
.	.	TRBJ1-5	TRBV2	CASTLRADISNQPQHF	TGTGCCAGCACCCTACGGGCCGATATTAGCAATCAGCCCCAGCATTTT
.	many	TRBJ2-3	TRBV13	CASSSGPWGMEDTQYF	TGTGCCAGCAGCTCGGGCCCGTGGGGTATGGAAGATACGCAGTATTTT
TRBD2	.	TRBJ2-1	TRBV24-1	CATSEGLAGGVNEQFF	TGTGCCACCAGTGAGGGACTAGCGGGAGGGGTCAATGAGCAGTTCTTC
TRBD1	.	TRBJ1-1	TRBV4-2	CASSQDSAGGTEAFF	TGTGCCAGCAGCCAAGATTCGGCAGGGGGAACTGAAGCTTTCTTT
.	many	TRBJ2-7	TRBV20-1	CSASRAGGNYEQYF	TGCAGTGCTTCTAGAGCAGGGGGGAACTACGAGCAGTACTTC
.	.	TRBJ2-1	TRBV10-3	CAISESDSSQFF	TGTGCCATCAGTGAGTCGGACAGTTCGCAGTTCTTC
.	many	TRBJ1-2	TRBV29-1	CSVVVRRYGYTF	TGCAGCGTTGTAGTACGTCGGTATGGCTACACCTTC
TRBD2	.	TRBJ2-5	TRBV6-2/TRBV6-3	CASSAGTSGRPSQETQYF	TGTGCCAGCAGCGCCGGGACTAGCGGGAGGCCTTCACAAGAGACCCAGTACTTC